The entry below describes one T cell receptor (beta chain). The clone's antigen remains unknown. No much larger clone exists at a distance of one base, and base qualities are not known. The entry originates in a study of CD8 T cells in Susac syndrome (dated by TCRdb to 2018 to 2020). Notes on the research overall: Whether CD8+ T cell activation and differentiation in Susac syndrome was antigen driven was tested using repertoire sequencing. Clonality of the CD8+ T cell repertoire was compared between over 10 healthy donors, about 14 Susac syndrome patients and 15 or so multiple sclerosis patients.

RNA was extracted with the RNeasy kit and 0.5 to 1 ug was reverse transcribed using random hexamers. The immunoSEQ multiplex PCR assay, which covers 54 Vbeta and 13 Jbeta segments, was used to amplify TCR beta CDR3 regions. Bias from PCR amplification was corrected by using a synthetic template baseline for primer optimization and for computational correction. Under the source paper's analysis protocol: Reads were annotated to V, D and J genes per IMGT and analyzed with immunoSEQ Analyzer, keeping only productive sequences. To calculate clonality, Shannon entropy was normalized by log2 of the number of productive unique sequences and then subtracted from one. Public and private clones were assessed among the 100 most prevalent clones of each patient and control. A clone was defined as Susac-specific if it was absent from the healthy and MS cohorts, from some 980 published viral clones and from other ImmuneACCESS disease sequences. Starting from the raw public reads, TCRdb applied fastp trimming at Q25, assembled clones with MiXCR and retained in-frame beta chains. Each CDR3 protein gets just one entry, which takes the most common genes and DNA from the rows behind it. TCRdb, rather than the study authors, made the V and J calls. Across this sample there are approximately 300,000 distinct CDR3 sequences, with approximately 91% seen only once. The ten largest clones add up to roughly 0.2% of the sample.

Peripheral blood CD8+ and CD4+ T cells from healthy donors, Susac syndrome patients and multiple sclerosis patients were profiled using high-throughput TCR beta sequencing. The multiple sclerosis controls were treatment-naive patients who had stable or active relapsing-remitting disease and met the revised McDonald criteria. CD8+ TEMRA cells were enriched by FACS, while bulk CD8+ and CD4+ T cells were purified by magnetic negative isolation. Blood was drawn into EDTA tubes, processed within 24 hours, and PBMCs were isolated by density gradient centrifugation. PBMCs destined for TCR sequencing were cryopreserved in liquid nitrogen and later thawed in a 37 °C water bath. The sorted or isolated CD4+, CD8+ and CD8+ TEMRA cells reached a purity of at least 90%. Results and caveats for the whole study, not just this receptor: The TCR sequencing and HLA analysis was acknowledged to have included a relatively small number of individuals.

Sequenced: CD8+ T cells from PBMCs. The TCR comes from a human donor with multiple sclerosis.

The nucleotide sequence reads TGTGCCAGCAGCTTGACGCTAGAGGACAGGGATGAAGGGTGGCCAGGCACAGATACGCAGTATTTT. Translated, it gives CASSLTLEDRDEGWPGTDTQYF. The chain is made from TRBV5-6 and TRBJ2-3; 8 of the junction bases match TRBD1. The germline V gene yields SGHDT for CDR1 and YYEEEE for CDR2. The CDR3 sequence holds 22 residues, the cysteine and phenylalanine included. Just CDR3 DNA is preserved here, 66 bases in frame from base 1. Germline trimming amounts to 1 base on V and 1 base on J, with 23 as the count of junction bases outside the gene matches.